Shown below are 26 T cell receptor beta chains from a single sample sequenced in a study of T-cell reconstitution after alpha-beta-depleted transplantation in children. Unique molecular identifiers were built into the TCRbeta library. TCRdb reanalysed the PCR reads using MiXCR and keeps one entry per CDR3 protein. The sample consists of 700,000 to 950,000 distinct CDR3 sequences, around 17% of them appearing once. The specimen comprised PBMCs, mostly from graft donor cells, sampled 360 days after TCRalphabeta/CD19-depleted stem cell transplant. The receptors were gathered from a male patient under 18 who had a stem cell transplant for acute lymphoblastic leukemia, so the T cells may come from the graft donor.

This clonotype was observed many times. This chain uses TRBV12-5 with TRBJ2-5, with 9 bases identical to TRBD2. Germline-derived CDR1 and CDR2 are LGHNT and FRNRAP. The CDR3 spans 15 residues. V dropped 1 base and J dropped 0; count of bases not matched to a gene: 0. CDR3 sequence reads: CASGLGLADQETQYF. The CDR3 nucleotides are TGTGCTAGTGGTTTGGGACTAGCGGACCAAGAGACCCAGTACTTC.

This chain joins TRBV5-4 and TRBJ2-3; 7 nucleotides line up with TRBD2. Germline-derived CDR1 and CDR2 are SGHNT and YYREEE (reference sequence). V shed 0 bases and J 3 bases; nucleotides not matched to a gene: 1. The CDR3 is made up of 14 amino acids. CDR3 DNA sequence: TGTGCCAGCAGCTTGGTGCGGGAGACAGATACGCAGTATTTT. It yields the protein CASSLVRETDTQYF.

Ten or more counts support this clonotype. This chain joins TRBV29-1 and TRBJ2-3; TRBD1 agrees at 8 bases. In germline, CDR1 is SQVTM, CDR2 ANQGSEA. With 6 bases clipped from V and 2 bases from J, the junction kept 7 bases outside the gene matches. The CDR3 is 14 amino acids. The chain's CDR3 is CSVTGTGLTDTQYF. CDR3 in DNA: TGCAGCGTCACCGGGACAGGACTCACAGATACGCAGTATTTT.

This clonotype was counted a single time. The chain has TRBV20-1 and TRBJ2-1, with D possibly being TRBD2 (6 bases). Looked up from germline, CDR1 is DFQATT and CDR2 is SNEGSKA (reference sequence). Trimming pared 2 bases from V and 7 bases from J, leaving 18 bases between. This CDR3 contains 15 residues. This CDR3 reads CSARYSRESRNEQFF. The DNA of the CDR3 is TGCAGTGCTAGATATAGTCGGGAGAGTAGAAATGAGCAGTTCTTC.

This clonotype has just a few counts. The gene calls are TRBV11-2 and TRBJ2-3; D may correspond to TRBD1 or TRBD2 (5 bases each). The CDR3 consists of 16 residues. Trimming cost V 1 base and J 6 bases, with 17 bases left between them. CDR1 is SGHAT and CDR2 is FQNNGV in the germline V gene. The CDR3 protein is CASSLGDRLKEDTQYF. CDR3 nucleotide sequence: TGTGCCAGCAGCTTAGGGGACCGGCTGAAGGAGGATACGCAGTATTTT. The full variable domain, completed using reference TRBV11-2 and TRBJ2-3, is EAGVAQSPRYKIIEKRQSVAFWCNPISGHATLYWYQQILGQGPKLLIQFQNNGVVDDSQLPKDRFSAERLKGVDSTLKIQPAKLEDSAVYLCASSLGDRLKEDTQYFGPGTRLTVL.

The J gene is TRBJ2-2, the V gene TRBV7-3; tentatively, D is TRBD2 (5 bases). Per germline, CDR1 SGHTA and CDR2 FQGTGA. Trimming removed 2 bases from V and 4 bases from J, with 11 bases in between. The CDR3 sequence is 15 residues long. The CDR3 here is CASSLPGMTTGELFF. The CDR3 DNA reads TGTGCCAGCAGCTTACCCGGGATGACCACCGGGGAGCTGTTTTTT.

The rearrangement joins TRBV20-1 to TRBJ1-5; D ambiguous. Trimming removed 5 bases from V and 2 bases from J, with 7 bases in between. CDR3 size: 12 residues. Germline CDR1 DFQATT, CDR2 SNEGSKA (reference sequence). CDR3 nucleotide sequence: TGCAGTGCTCCCAGAGGCAATCAGCCCCAGCATTTT. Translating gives CSAPRGNQPQHF.

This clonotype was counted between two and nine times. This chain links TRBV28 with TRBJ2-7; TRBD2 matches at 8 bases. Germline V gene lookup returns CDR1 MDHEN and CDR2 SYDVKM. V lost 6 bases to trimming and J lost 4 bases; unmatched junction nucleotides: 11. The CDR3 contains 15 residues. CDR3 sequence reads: CASRRSGGIIYEQYF. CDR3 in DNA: TGTGCCAGCAGGAGGTCGGGGGGGATTATTTACGAGCAGTACTTC.

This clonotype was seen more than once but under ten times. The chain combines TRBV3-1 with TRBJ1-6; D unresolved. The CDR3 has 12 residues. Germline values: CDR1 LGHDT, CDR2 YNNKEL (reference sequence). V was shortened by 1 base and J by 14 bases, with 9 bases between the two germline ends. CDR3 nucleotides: TGTGCCAGCAGCCAAGGCCCGGAGGCCCTCCACTTT. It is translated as CASSQGPEALHF.

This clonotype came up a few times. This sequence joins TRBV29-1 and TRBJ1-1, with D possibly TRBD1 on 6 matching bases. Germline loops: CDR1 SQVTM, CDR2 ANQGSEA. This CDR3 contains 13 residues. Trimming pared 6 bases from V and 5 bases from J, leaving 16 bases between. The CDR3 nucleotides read TGCAGCGTCAGAGGGGGAACGAGGACTGAAGCTTTCTTT. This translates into CSVRGGTRTEAFF.

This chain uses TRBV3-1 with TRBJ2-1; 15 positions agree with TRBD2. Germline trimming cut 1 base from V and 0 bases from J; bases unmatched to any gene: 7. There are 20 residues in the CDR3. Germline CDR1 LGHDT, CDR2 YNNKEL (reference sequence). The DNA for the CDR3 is TGTGCCAGCAGCCAAGGTCCGGGACTAGCGGGAGGCCGCTCCTACAATGAGCAGTTCTTC. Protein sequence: CASSQGPGLAGGRSYNEQFF.

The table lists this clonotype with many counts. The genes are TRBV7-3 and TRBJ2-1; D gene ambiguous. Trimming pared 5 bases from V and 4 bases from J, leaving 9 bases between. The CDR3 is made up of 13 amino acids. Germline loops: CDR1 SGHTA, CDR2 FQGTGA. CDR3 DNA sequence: TGTGCCAGCAGCCCCCGACTGTACAATGAGCAGTTCTTC. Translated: CASSPRLYNEQFF. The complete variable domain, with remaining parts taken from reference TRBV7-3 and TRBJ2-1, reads GAGVSQTPSNKVTEKGKYVELRCDPISGHTALYWYRQSLGQGPEFLIYFQGTGAADDSGLPNDRFFAVRPEGSVSTLKIQRTERGDSAVYLCASSPRLYNEQFFGPGTRLTVL.

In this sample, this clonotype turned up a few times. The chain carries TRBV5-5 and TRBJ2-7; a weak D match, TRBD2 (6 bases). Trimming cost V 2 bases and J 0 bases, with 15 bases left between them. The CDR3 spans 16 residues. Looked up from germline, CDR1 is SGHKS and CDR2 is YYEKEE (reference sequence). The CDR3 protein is CASSLRLGTGSYEQYF. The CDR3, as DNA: TGTGCCAGCAGCTTACGCCTTGGGACTGGCTCCTACGAGCAGTACTTC.

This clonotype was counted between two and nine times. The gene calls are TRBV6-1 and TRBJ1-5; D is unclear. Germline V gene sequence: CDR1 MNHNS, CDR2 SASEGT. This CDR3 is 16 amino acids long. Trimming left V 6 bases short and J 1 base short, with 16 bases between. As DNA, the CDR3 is TGTGCCAGCAGGGGCCCGTCCAACCAGAGCAATCAGCCCCAGCATTTT. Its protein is CASRGPSNQSNQPQHF.

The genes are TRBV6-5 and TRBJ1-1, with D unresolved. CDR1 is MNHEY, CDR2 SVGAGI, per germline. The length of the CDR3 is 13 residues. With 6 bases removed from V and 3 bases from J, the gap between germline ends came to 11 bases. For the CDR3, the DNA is TGTGCCAGCAGCCGCACCCGGTACACTGAAGCTTTCTTT. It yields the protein CASSRTRYTEAFF.

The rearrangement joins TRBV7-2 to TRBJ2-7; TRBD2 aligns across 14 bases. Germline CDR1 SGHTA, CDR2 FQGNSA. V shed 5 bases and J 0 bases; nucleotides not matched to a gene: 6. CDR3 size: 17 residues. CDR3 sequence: CASSAKGLAGASYEQYF. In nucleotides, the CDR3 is TGTGCCAGCAGCGCTAAGGGACTAGCGGGAGCCTCCTACGAGCAGTACTTC.

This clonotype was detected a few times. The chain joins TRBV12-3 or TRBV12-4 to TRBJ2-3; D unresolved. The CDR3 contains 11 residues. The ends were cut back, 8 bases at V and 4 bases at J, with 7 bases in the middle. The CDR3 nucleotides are TGTGCCAGCGCTTATGCAGATACGCAGTATTTT. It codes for CASAYADTQYF.

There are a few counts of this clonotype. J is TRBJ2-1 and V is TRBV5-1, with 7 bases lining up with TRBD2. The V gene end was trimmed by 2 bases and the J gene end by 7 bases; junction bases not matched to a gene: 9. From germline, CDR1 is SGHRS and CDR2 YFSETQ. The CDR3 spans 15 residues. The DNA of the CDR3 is TGCGCCAGCAGCTTAGCTGTCTTGGGAGGGAATGAGCAGTTCTTC. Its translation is CASSLAVLGGNEQFF. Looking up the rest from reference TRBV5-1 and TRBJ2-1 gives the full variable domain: KAGVTQTPRYLIKTRGQQVTLSCSPISGHRSVSWYQQTPGQGLQFLFEYFSETQRNKGNFPGRFSGRQFSNSRSEMNVSTLELGDSALYLCASSLAVLGGNEQFFGPGTRLTVL.

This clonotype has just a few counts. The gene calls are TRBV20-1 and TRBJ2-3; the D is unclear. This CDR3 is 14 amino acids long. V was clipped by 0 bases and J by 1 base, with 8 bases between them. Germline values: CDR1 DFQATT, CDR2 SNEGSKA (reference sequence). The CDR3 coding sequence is TGCAGTGCTAGAGATTCCATCGGCACAGATACGCAGTATTTT. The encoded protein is CSARDSIGTDTQYF.

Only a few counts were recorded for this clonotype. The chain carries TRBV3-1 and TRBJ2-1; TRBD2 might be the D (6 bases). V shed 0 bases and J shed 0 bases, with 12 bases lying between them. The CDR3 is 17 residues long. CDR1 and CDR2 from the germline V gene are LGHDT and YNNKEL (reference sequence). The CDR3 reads CASSQEWERVSYNEQFF. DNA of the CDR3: TGTGCCAGCAGCCAAGAATGGGAGCGGGTCTCCTACAATGAGCAGTTCTTC.

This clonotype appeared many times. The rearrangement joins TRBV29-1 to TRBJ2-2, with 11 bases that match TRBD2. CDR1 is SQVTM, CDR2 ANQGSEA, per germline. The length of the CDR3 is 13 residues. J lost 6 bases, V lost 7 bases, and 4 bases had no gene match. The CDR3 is CSAGLAGPGELFF. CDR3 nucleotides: TGCAGCGCCGGACTAGCGGGTCCCGGGGAGCTGTTTTTT.

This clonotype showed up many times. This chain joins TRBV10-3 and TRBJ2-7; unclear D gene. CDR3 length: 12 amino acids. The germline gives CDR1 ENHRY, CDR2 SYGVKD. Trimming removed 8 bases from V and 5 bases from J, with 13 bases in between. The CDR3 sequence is CAISGEENEQYF. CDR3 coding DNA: TGTGCCATCTCTGGGGAAGAAAACGAGCAGTACTTC.

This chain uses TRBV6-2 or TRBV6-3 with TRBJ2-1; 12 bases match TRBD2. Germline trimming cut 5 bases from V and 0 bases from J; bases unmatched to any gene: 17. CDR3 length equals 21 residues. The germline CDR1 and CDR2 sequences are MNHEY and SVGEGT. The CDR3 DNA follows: TGTGCCAGCAGTCATAGAGGGACTAGCGGGCAGAGGGGGAGCTCCTACAATGAGCAGTTCTTC. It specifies CASSHRGTSGQRGSSYNEQFF.

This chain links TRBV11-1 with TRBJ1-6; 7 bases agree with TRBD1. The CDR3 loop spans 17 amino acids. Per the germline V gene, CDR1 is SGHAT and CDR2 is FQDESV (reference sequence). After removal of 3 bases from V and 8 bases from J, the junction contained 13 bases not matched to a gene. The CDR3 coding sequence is TGTGCCAGCAGCTTCGGGGGACAGATGATAGACTATTCACCCCTCCACTTT. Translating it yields CASSFGGQMIDYSPLHF. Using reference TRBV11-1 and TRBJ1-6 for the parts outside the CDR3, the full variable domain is EAEVAQSPRYKITEKSQAVAFWCDPISGHATLYWYRQILGQGPELLVQFQDESVVDDSQLPKDRFSAERLKGVDSTLKIQPAELGDSAMYLCASSFGGQMIDYSPLHFGNGTRLTVT.

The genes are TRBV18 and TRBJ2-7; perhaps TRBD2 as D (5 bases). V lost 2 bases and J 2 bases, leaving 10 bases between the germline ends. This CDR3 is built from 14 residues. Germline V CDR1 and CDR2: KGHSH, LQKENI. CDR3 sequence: CASSPGSEPYEQYF. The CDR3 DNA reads TGTGCCAGCTCACCAGGGAGCGAGCCCTACGAGCAGTACTTC.

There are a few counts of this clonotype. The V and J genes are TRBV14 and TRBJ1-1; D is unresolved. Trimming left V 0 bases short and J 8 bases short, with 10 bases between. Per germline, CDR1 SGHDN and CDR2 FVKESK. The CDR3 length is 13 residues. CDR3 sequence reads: CASSQDGSLEAFF. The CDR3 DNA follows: TGTGCCAGCAGCCAAGATGGGTCTCTCGAAGCTTTCTTT.